Included here is one TCR beta chain sequence, with context. Its cognate antigen is unknown. This record comes from a study of T-cell memory formation after mild COVID-19. Study at large: TCR clusters showed largely donor specificity. Study results and caveats: CD4/CD8 balance characterized clones contracting day 15 to 85, and CD4+ skew characterized later expanders.

TCRdb reanalysed the 5' RACE reads using MiXCR and keeps one entry per CDR3 protein. The sample comprises 550,000 to 650,000 distinct CDR3 sequences, 15% to 20% of which are singletons, and around 7.8% rests with the top ten. V lost 6 bases and J lost 1; bases outside the gene matches: 7. CDR3 length equals 16 residues. Germline V gene lookup returns CDR1 SGHRS and CDR2 YFSETQ. This receptor was identified in an adult woman who had mild COVID-19 (a few samples of this study predate the infection). Cell type and time point are not known. The rearrangement joins TRBV5-1 to TRBJ2-1; TRBD1 agrees at 10 bases. Sequencing was performed on PBMCs or a T cell subset sorted from them (not recorded which). The CDR3 bases are TGCGCCAGCACCCTGGGGGACAGGGGTTCCTACAATGAGCAGTTCTTC. This encodes CASTLGDRGSYNEQFF.